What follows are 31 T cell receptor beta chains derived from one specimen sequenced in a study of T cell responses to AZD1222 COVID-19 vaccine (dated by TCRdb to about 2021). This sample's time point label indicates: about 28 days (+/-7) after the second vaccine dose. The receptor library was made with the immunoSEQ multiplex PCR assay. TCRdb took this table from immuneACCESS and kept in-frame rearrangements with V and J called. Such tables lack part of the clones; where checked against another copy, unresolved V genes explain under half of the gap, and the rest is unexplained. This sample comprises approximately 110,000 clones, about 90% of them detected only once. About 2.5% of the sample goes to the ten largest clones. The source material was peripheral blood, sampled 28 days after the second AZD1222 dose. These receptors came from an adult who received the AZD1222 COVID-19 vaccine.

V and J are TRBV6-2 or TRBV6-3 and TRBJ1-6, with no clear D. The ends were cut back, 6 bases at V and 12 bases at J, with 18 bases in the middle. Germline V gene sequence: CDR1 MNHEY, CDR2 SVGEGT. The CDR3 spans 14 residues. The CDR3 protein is CASSDDLTVRPLHF. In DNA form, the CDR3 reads TGTGCCAGCAGCGACGACTTGACGGTTAGACCCCTCCACTTT.

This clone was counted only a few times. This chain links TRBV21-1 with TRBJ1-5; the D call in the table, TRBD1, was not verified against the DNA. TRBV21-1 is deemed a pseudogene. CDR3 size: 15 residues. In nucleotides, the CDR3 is TGTGCCAGCAGCACATGGACAGGCCCTAATCAGCCCCAGCATTTT. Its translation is CASSTWTGPNQPQHF.

The CDR3 DNA reads as TGTGCCAGCAGTTTATCACCGGGGACCCACTATGGCTACACCTTC. Its protein product is CASSLSPGTHYGYTF. This chain joins TRBV27 and TRBJ1-2; D may be TRBD1 (5 bases). V lost 0 bases to trimming and J lost 3 bases, with 11 bases between them. The CDR3 covers 15 residues. Germline V lookup: CDR1 MNHEY, CDR2 SMNVEV (reference sequence).

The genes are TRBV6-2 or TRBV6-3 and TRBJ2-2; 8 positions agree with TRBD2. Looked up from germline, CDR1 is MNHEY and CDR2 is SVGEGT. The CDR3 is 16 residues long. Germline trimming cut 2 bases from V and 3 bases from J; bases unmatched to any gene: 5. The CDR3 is CASSYGLAGYTGELFF. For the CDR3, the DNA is TGTGCCAGCAGTTACGGCCTAGCGGGTTACACCGGGGAGCTGTTTTTT.

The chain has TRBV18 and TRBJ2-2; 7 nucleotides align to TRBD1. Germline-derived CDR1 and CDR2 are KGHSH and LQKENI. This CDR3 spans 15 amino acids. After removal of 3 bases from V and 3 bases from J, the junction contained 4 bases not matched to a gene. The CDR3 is CASSPAQGHTGELFF. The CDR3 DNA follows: TGTGCCAGCTCACCGGCACAGGGGCACACCGGGGAGCTGTTTTTT.

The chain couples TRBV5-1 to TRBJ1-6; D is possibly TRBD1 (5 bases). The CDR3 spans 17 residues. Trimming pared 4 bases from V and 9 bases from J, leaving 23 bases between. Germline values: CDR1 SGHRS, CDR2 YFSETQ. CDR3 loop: CASSRDAGVLDVSPLHF. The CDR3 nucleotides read TGCGCCAGCAGCCGGGACGCCGGGGTCCTGGATGTTTCACCCCTCCACTTT.

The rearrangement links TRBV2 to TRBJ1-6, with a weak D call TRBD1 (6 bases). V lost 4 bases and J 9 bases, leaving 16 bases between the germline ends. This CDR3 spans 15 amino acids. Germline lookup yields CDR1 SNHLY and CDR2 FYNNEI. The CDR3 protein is CASSAKGGGSSPLHF. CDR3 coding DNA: TGTGCCAGCAGTGCTAAGGGAGGGGGTAGTTCACCCCTCCACTTT.

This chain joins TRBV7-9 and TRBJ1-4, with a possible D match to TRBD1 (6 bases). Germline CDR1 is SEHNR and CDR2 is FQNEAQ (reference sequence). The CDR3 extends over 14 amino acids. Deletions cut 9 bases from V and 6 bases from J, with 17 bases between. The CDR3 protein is CASEQGSGDEKLFF. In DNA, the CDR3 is TGTGCCAGTGAGCAGGGGAGCGGAGATGAAAAACTGTTTTTT. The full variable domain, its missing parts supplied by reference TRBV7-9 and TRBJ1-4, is DTGVSQNPRHKITKRGQNVTFRCDPISEHNRLYWYRQTLGQGPEFLTYFQNEAQLEKSRLLSDRFSAERPKGSFSTLEIQRTEQGDSAMYLCASEQGSGDEKLFFGSGTQLSVL.

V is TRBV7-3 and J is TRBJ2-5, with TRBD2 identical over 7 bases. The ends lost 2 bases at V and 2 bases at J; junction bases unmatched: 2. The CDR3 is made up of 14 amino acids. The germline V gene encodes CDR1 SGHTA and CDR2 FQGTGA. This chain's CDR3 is CASSLLGGQETQYF. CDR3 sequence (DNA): TGTGCCAGCAGCTTATTGGGAGGGCAAGAGACCCAGTACTTC.

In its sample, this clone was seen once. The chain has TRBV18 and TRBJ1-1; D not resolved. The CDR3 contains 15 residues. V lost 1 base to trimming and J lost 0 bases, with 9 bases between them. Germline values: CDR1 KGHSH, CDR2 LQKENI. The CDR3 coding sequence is TGTGCCAGCTCACCACTGTCGTCAATGAACACTGAAGCTTTCTTT. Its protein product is CASSPLSSMNTEAFF.

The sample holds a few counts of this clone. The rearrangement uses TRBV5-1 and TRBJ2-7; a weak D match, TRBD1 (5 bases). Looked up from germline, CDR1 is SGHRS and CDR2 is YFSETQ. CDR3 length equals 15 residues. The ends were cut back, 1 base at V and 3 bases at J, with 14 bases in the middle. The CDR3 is CASSLIRGAGYEQYF. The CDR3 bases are TGCGCCAGCAGCTTGATAAGGGGCGCTGGCTACGAGCAGTACTTC. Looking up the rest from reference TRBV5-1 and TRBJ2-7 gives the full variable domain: KAGVTQTPRYLIKTRGQQVTLSCSPISGHRSVSWYQQTPGQGLQFLFEYFSETQRNKGNFPGRFSGRQFSNSRSEMNVSTLELGDSALYLCASSLIRGAGYEQYFGPGTRLTVT.

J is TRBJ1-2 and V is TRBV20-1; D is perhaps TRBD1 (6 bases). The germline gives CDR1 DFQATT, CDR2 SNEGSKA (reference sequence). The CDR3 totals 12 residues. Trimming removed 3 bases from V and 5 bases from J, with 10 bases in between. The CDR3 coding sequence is TGCAGTGCTAGTGTGGGGGCTTATGGCTACACCTTC. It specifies CSASVGAYGYTF.

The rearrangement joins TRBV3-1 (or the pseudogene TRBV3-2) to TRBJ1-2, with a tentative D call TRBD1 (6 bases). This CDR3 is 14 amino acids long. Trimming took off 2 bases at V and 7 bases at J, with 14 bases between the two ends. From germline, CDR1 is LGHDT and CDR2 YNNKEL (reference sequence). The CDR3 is CASSQFGGRGGYTF. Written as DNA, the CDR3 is TGTGCCAGCAGCCAATTCGGCGGCAGGGGTGGCTACACCTTC.

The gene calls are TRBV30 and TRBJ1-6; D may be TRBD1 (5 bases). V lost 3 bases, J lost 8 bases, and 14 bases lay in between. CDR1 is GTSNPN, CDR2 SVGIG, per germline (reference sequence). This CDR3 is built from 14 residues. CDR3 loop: CAWRRQGDDSPLHF. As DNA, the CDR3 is TGTGCCTGGAGACGGCAGGGAGACGATTCACCCCTCCACTTT.

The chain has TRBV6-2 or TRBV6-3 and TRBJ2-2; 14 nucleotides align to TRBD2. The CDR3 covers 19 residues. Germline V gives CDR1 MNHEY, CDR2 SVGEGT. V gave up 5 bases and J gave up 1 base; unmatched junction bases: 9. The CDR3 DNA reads TGTGCCAGCAGTGACAAGGGACTAGCGGGAGAAAGGAACACCGGGGAGCTGTTTTTT. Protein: CASSDKGLAGERNTGELFF.

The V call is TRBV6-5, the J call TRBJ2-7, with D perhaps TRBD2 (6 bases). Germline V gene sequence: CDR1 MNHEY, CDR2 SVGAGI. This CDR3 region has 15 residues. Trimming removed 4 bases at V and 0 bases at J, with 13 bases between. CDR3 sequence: CASSSEGRYSYEQYF. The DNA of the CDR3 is TGTGCCAGCAGTTCGGAGGGGAGATACTCCTACGAGCAGTACTTC.

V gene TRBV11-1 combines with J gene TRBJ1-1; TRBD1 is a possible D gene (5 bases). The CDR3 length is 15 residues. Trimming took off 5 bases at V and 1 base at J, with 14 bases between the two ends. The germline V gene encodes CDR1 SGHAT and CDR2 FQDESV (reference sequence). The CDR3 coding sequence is TGTGCCAGCAGCCTAGTGTGGGGGAGGAACACTGAAGCTTTCTTT. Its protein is CASSLVWGRNTEAFF.

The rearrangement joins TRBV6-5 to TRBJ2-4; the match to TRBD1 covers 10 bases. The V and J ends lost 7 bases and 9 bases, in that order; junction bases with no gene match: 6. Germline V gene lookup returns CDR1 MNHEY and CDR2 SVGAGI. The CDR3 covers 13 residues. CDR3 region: CASTGQGESIQYF. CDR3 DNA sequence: TGTGCCAGCACCGGACAGGGGGAAAGCATTCAGTACTTC.

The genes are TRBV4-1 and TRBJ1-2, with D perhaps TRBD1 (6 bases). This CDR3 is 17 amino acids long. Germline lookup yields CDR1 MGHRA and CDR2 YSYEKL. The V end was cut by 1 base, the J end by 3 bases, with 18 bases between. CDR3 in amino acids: CASSQVFPGVVDYGYTF. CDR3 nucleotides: TGCGCCAGCAGCCAAGTTTTTCCAGGGGTAGTGGACTATGGCTACACCTTC.

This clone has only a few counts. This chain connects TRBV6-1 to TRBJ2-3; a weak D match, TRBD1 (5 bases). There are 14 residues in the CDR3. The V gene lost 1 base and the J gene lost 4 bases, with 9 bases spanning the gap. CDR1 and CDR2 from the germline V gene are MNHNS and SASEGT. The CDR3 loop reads CASSEGQGADTQYF. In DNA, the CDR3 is TGTGCCAGCAGTGAAGGGCAGGGCGCAGATACGCAGTATTTT.

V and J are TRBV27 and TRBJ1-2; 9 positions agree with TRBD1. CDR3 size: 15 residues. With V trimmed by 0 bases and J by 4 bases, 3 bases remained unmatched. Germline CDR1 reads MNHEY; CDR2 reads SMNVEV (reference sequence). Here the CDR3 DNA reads TGTGCCAGCAGTTTATCCACAGGGGGCAGCTATGGCTACACCTTC. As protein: CASSLSTGGSYGYTF.

Written as DNA, the CDR3 is TGTGCCTGGAGTGGGGGTTCACCCCTCCACTTT. As protein: CAWSGGSPLHF. J is TRBJ1-6 and V is TRBV30; D is ambiguous. This CDR3 spans 11 amino acids. V gave up 1 base and J gave up 9 bases, with 4 bases separating them. The V gene's germline CDR1 is GTSNPN and CDR2 SVGIG (reference sequence).

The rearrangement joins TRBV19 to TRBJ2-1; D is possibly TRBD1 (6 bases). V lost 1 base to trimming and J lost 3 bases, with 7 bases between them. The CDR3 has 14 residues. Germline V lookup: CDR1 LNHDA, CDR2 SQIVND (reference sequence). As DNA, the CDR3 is TGTGCCAGTAGTATAGGGGACAACTACAATGAGCAGTTCTTC. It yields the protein CASSIGDNYNEQFF.

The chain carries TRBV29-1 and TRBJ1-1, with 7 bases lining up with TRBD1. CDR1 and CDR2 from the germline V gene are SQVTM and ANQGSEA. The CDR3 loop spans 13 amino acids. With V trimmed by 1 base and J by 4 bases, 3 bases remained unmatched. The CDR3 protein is CSVEVAGGTEAFF. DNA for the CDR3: TGCAGCGTTGAAGTAGCAGGGGGCACTGAAGCTTTCTTT.

This CDR3 is CASSLGDRGDEQFF. The CDR3 nucleotides read TGTGCCAGCAGCTTGGGGGACAGGGGCGATGAGCAGTTCTTC. This sequence joins TRBV5-8 and TRBJ2-1; 10 nucleotides align to TRBD1. The ends lost 0 bases at V and 8 bases at J; junction bases unmatched: 2. Germline assignment: CDR1 SGHTS and CDR2 YDEGEE. There are 14 residues in the CDR3. The whole variable domain, remainder taken from reference TRBV5-8 and TRBJ2-1, is EAGVTQSPTHLIKTRGQQATLRCSPISGHTSVYWYQQALGLGLQFLLWYDEGEERNRGNFPPRFSGRQFPNYSSELNVNALELEDSALYLCASSLGDRGDEQFFGPGTRLTVL.

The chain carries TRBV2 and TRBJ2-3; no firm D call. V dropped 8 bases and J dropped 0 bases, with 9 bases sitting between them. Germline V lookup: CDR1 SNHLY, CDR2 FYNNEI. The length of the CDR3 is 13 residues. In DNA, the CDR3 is TGTGCCAGCGGGCCCAGAAGCACAGATACGCAGTATTTT. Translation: CASGPRSTDTQYF.

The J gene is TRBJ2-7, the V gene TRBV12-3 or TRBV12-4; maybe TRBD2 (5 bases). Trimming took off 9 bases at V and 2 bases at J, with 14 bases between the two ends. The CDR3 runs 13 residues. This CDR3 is CASLAHDTYEQYF. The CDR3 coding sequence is TGTGCCAGTTTAGCGCACGATACCTACGAGCAGTACTTC.

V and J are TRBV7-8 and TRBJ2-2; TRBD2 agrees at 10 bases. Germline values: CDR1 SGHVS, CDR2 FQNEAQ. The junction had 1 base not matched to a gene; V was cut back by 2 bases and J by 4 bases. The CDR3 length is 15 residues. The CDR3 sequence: CASSLPSGSTGELFF. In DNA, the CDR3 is TGTGCCAGCAGCTTACCTAGCGGGAGCACCGGGGAGCTGTTTTTT.

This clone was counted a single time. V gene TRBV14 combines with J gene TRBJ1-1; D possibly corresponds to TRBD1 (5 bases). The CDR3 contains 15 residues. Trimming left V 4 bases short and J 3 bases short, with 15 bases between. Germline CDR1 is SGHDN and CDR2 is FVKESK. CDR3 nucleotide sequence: TGTGCCAGCAGCCCTCTCGGCAGGGCGGACACTGAAGCTTTCTTT. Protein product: CASSPLGRADTEAFF. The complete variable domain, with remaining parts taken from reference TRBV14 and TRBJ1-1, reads EAGVTQFPSHSVIEKGQTVTLRCDPISGHDNLYWYRRVMGKEIKFLLHFVKESKQDESGMPNNRFLAERTGGTYSTLKVQPAELEDSGVYFCASSPLGRADTEAFFGQGTRLTVV.

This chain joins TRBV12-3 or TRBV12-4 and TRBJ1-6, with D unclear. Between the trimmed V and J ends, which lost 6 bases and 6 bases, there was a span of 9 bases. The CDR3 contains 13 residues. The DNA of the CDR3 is TGTGCCAGCAGCGAGTCCCGTAATTCACCCCTCCACTTT. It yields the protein CASSESRNSPLHF.

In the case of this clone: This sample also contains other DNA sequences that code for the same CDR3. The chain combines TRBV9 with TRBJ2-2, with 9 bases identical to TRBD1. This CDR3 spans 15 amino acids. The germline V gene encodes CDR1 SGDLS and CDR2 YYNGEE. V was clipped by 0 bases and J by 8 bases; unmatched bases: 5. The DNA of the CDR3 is TGTGCCAGCAGCGTAGGCACAGGGGGCCCGGGGGAGCTGTTTTTT. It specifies CASSVGTGGPGELFF.